Listed below are T cell receptor beta chains from one sample, sequenced in a study of blood T cell repertoires in COVID-19. Using immunoSEQ multiplex PCR, the repertoire was profiled, and TCRdb retains in-frame clones only, with some absent. Among 100,000 to 150,000 clones listed, about 89% were seen once. Sequenced: peripheral blood. The receptors were gathered from a woman aged 70-85 years with COVID-19, enrolled during active disease. Each CDR3 is given with its conserved first and last residue. The D gene is left open where the match is weak. The size of a clone is reported for some rows only, either as once, few or many, or as a class for expanded clones.

D: TRBD1
J: TRBJ2-5
size: .
V: TRBV6-5
DNA: TGTGCCAGCAGCACAACAGGGGTAAAGGAGACCCAGTACTTC
CDR3: CASSTTGVKETQYF

D: TRBD1
J: TRBJ2-4
size: .
V: TRBV19
DNA: TGTGCCAGTAGCGCTCCCGGACAGGAACGGAAAAACATTCAGTACTTC
CDR3: CASSAPGQERKNIQYF

D: TRBD2
J: TRBJ2-5
size: .
V: TRBV28
DNA: TGTGCCAGCAGTTTACCTCTAGCGGGGGGGCGCGAGACCCAGTACTTC
CDR3: CASSLPLAGGRETQYF

D: .
J: TRBJ1-6
size: .
V: TRBV9
DNA: TGTGCCAGCAGCGTAGAGTTAGCCAGGGATTCACCCCTCCACTTT
CDR3: CASSVELARDSPLHF

D: .
J: TRBJ1-6
size: .
V: TRBV19
DNA: TGTGCCAGTAAAGGTGGCGGGAGCTCCTATAATTCACCCCTCCACTTT
CDR3: CASKGGGSSYNSPLHF

D: .
J: TRBJ1-5
size: .
V: TRBV6-1
DNA: TGTGCCAGCAGTGACGAGGCCTATAGCAATCAGCCCCAGCATTTT
CDR3: CASSDEAYSNQPQHF

D: .
J: TRBJ1-5
size: once
V: TRBV7-9
DNA: TGTGCCAGCAGCTTAGGAACACAACATCAGCCCCAGCATTTT
CDR3: CASSLGTQHQPQHF

D: .
J: TRBJ1-5
size: .
V: TRBV2
DNA: TGTGCCAGCAGTGAAGCGCGCAGGGGAAAAGATCAGCCCCAGCATTTT
CDR3: CASSEARRGKDQPQHF

D: .
J: TRBJ1-2
size: once
V: TRBV3-1/TRBV3-2
DNA: TGTGCCAGCAGCGCGAGGCGGGTCTATGGCTACACCTTC
CDR3: CASSARRVYGYTF

D: TRBD1
J: TRBJ1-1
size: .
V: TRBV5-1
DNA: TGCGCCAGCAGCTTGGTTCCCTCGTTGAGACAGGGGCAGAACACTGAAGCTTTCTTT
CDR3: CASSLVPSLRQGQNTEAFF

D: .
J: TRBJ1-3
size: .
V: TRBV30
DNA: TGTGCCATCTTCCAGGGGACTGGAAACACCATATATTTT
CDR3: CAIFQGTGNTIYF

D: TRBD1
J: TRBJ1-3
size: .
V: TRBV5-4
DNA: TGTGCCAGCGCGACAGGGTTTGGAAACACCATATATTTT
CDR3: CASATGFGNTIYF

D: TRBD2
J: TRBJ2-2
size: few
V: TRBV11-2
DNA: TGTGCCAGCAGCCTTCTGGCGGGGGGGAACACCGGGGAGCTGTTTTTT
CDR3: CASSLLAGGNTGELFF

D: TRBD1
J: TRBJ2-3
size: .
V: TRBV6-5
DNA: TGTGCCAGCACCCTCAGGACAGGGGGAACAGATACGCAGTATTTT
CDR3: CASTLRTGGTDTQYF

D: TRBD1
J: TRBJ1-2
size: .
V: TRBV28
DNA: TGTGCCAGCAGTTTAGGGGGGACAGGAGTCTATGGCTACACCTTC
CDR3: CASSLGGTGVYGYTF

D: .
J: TRBJ1-1
size: .
V: TRBV18
DNA: TGTGCCAGCTCACCCCGAGACGGGGGAGACACTGAAGCTTTCTTT
CDR3: CASSPRDGGDTEAFF

D: TRBD1
J: TRBJ1-1
size: .
V: TRBV28
DNA: TGTGCCAGCAGCCACCGATGGGACAGGGGGCGAGCTTTCTTT
CDR3: CASSHRWDRGRAFF

D: .
J: TRBJ1-2
size: few
V: TRBV3-1/TRBV3-2
DNA: TGTGCCAGCAGCCACGACAGAGCTTATGGCTACACCTTC
CDR3: CASSHDRAYGYTF

D: TRBD1
J: TRBJ1-5
size: .
V: TRBV7-9
DNA: TGTGCCAGCAGCCCAGGGGGCGGGGCGCAGTATCAGCCCCAGCATTTT
CDR3: CASSPGGGAQYQPQHF

D: TRBD1
J: TRBJ1-1
size: .
V: TRBV6-5
DNA: TGTGCCAGCACTAAACTCGACAGGGGCACTGAAGCTTTCTTT
CDR3: CASTKLDRGTEAFF

D: TRBD2
J: TRBJ2-5
size: .
V: TRBV3-1/TRBV3-2
DNA: TGTGCCAGCAGCCAGCGACTAGCGGGGGGGCTGGAGACCCAGTACTTC
CDR3: CASSQRLAGGLETQYF

D: .
J: TRBJ1-1
size: .
V: TRBV12-3/TRBV12-4
DNA: TGTGCCAGCAGCGAGGGACAGAACACTGAAGCTTTCTTT
CDR3: CASSEGQNTEAFF

D: .
J: TRBJ1-3
size: .
V: TRBV18
DNA: TGTGCCAGCTCTGATAGACTGGACAGAATACCCTCTGGAAACACCATATATTTT
CDR3: CASSDRLDRIPSGNTIYF

D: .
J: TRBJ1-4
size: .
V: TRBV2
DNA: TGTGCCAGCAAGTACACAGGGACCCCAAATGAAAAACTGTTTTTT
CDR3: CASKYTGTPNEKLFF

D: .
J: TRBJ1-5
size: once
V: TRBV4-1
DNA: TGCGCCAGCAGCCAGCATCAGGGAGGGAGCAATCAGCCCCAGCATTTT
CDR3: CASSQHQGGSNQPQHF

D: .
J: TRBJ1-1
size: .
V: TRBV3-1/TRBV3-2
DNA: TGTGCCAGCAGCCAAGATCGGGGGGGTGAAGCTTTCTTT
CDR3: CASSQDRGGEAFF

D: TRBD1
J: TRBJ1-5
size: .
V: TRBV5-1
DNA: TGCGCCAGCAGCTTGGAAACAGGGGTTAATCAGCCCCAGCATTTT
CDR3: CASSLETGVNQPQHF

D: .
J: TRBJ2-1
size: .
V: TRBV6-2/TRBV6-3
DNA: TGTGCCAGCAGCCTAACCGGGACTCCTCCTTACCTAGAGCAGTTCTTC
CDR3: CASSLTGTPPYLEQFF

D: TRBD2
J: TRBJ2-5
size: few
V: TRBV9
DNA: TGTGCCAGCAGCGTAGCTAGCGGGGGGGCCAGAGAGACCCAGTACTTC
CDR3: CASSVASGGARETQYF

D: .
J: TRBJ1-4
size: .
V: TRBV5-1
DNA: TGCGCCAGCAGCTTGAGAGGCAGGGGACGGGTGGGTGAAAAACTGTTTTTT
CDR3: CASSLRGRGRVGEKLFF

D: .
J: TRBJ1-2
size: .
V: TRBV7-9
DNA: TGTGCCAGCAGCTTAGAGGTAGCCATCGGCTACACCTTC
CDR3: CASSLEVAIGYTF

D: .
J: TRBJ2-1
size: .
V: TRBV6-1
DNA: TGTGCCAGCAGTGAATCTGTGACAGGCCACAATGAGCAGTTCTTC
CDR3: CASSESVTGHNEQFF